The 3 T cell receptor beta chains given below trace back to one sample, sequenced in a study of graft-versus-host responses after intestinal transplantation. The repertoire was sequenced with immunoSEQ multiplex PCR; TCRdb's copy has only in-frame clones and lacks some. The sample consists of 85,000 to 100,000 clones, 85% to 95% of them appearing once. These receptors have no identified antigens. The sample consisted of unstimulated CD8+ T cells sorted from spleen or lymph node cells, taken before transplant. Every receptor here comes from a human donor who was the organ donor for an intestinal transplant.

The V call is TRBV2, the J call TRBJ1-1; D may be TRBD1 (5 bases). Germline CDR1 reads SNHLY; CDR2 reads FYNNEI. V lost 6 bases to trimming and J lost 3 bases, with 11 bases between them. This CDR3 region has 13 residues. In DNA form, the CDR3 reads TGTGCCAGCAGATCCGACAGCTACACTGAAGCTTTCTTT. Amino acids: CASRSDSYTEAFF.

The genes are TRBV10-2 and TRBJ2-2; the match to TRBD2 covers 7 bases. This CDR3 has 15 amino acids. Trimming removed 4 bases from V and 3 bases from J; junction bases left unmatched: 5. CDR1 WSHSY and CDR2 SAAADI come from the germline V gene. The CDR3 coding sequence is TGCGCCAGCAGTGTTGGGGGGGGTTACACCGGGGAGCTGTTTTTT. Protein: CASSVGGGYTGELFF.

The V call is TRBV29-1, the J call TRBJ1-2; 7 bases match TRBD1. This CDR3 comprises 11 residues. V lost 4 bases to trimming and J lost 6 bases; unmatched junction nucleotides: 2. The germline V gene has CDR1 SQVTM and CDR2 ANQGSEA. The CDR3 nucleotides read TGCAGCGTTGGACAGGGAGATGGCTACACCTTC. This gives the protein CSVGQGDGYTF.